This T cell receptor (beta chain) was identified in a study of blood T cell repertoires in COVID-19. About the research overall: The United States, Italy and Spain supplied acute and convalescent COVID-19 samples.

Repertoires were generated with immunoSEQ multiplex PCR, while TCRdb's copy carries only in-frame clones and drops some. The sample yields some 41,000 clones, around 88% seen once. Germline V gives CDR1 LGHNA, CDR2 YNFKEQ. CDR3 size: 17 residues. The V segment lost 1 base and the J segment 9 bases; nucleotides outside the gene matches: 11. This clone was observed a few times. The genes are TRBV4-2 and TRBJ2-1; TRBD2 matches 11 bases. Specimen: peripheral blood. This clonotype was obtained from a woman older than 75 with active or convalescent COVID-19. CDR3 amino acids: CASSQVGLLAGAREQFF. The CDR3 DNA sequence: TGTGCCAGCAGCCAAGTCGGCCTACTAGCGGGAGCTCGTGAGCAGTTCTTC.